The 31 T cell receptor beta chains given below trace back to one sample, sequenced in a study of OX40 agonist ivuxolimab in advanced cancers. The method was immunoSEQ multiplex PCR; TCRdb's version includes in-frame clones alone and lacks a portion of them. The data show 60,000 to 90,000 clones, 65% to 90% seen once. This sample comprised CD4+ or CD8+ T cells sorted from blood, obtained in a trial of the OX40 agonist ivuxolimab. The receptors shown here come from an adult with an advanced solid tumor such as melanoma, head and neck, liver or kidney cancer.

On this clone: The junction does not match germline at one end; this may be a read error. This rearrangement joins TRBV29-1 to TRBJ2-1; D might be TRBD1 (6 bases). The CDR3 sequence is 12 residues long. The germline CDR1 and CDR2 sequences are SQVTM and ANQGSEA. CDR3 sequence reads: CSGTTGKNGQFF. CDR3 in DNA: TGCAGCGGGACGACAGGTAAAAATGGGCAGTTCTTC.

The rearrangement joins TRBV14 to TRBJ2-2; possibly TRBD2 for D (6 bases). Germline V CDR1 and CDR2: SGHDN, FVKESK. This CDR3 has 14 amino acids. The germline V and J ends were trimmed by 1 base and 8 bases, with 11 bases remaining between them. In DNA, the CDR3 is TGTGCCAGCAGCCAAGGCTATGCGGGGGGGGAGCTGTTTTTT. Its translation is CASSQGYAGGELFF. Looking up the rest from reference TRBV14 and TRBJ2-2 gives the full variable domain: EAGVTQFPSHSVIEKGQTVTLRCDPISGHDNLYWYRRVMGKEIKFLLHFVKESKQDESGMPNNRFLAERTGGTYSTLKVQPAELEDSGVYFCASSQGYAGGELFFGEGSRLTVL.

The chain uses TRBV29-1 and TRBJ2-1; TRBD2 might be the D (5 bases). CDR3 length equals 10 residues. The germline CDR1 and CDR2 sequences are SQVTM and ANQGSEA. V lost 8 bases and J 10 bases, leaving 12 bases between the germline ends. The CDR3 sequence: CSLGEREQFF. CDR3 bases: TGCAGCCTCGGGGAGCGGGAGCAGTTCTTC.

The genes are TRBV10-1 and TRBJ2-1, with TRBD2 matching 13 bases. Germline V gives CDR1 WNHNN, CDR2 SYGVQD (reference sequence). The V gene end was trimmed by 3 bases and the J gene end by 6 bases; junction bases not matched to a gene: 5. This CDR3 has 16 residues. CDR3 amino acids: CASSEPGTSGTNEQFF. CDR3 DNA sequence: TGCGCCAGCAGTGAACCCGGGACTAGCGGGACCAATGAGCAGTTCTTC.

This chain joins TRBV27 and TRBJ2-1; 9 positions agree with TRBD1. Trimming at V came to 5 bases and at J to 5 bases, leaving 10 bases not matched to a gene. Germline lookup yields CDR1 MNHEY and CDR2 SMNVEV (reference sequence). CDR3 length: 16 amino acids. Written as DNA, the CDR3 is TGTGCCAGCAGTCTCTTTCTTGGGACAGGGAACAATGAGCAGTTCTTC. It translates to CASSLFLGTGNNEQFF.

The rearrangement links TRBV7-2 to TRBJ2-3, with 7 nucleotides matching TRBD1. Trimming cost V 5 bases and J 5 bases; bases outside gene matches: 7. CDR1 and CDR2 (germline): SGHTA, FQGNSA. The CDR3 spans 14 residues. The CDR3 here is CASSLTGSGDTQYF. DNA for the CDR3: TGTGCCAGCAGCCTGACAGGGTCGGGAGATACGCAGTATTTT. Full variable domain (outside the CDR3, taken from reference TRBV7-2 and TRBJ2-3): GAGVSQSPSNKVTEKGKDVELRCDPISGHTALYWYRQSLGQGLEFLIYFQGNSAPDKSGLPSDRFSAERTGGSVSTLTIQRTQQEDSAVYLCASSLTGSGDTQYFGPGTRLTVL.

The chain combines TRBV7-9 with TRBJ2-7; no firm D call. CDR1 is SEHNR, CDR2 FQNEAQ, per germline (reference sequence). The CDR3 contains 15 residues. Trimming took 5 bases from V and 7 from J, leaving 21 bases between them. DNA of the CDR3: TGTGCCAGCAGCCGCCCCCAGAGTAGTCTACAGGAGCAGTACTTC. Amino acids: CASSRPQSSLQEQYF.

V gene TRBV5-1 combines with J gene TRBJ2-5; D is unresolved. The germline V and J ends were trimmed by 0 bases and 5 bases, with 2 bases remaining between them. This CDR3 comprises 11 residues. CDR1 is SGHRS, CDR2 YFSETQ, per germline. The CDR3 spells CASSLDETQYF. The CDR3 DNA sequence: TGCGCCAGCAGCTTGGATGAGACCCAGTACTTC.

This sequence joins TRBV10-3 and TRBJ2-2, with 8 bases fitting TRBD1. CDR3 size: 14 residues. Germline V gene data show CDR1 as ENHRY and CDR2 as SYGVKD. The J segment lost 1 base and the V segment lost 9 bases, leaving 4 bases of the junction unmatched. The CDR3 region is CAISGTGNTGELFF. CDR3 nucleotide sequence: TGTGCCATATCCGGGACAGGGAACACCGGGGAGCTGTTTTTT.

The J gene is TRBJ2-5, the V gene TRBV9; 8 positions match TRBD2. From germline, CDR1 is SGDLS and CDR2 YYNGEE. V was pared by 0 bases and J by 4 bases, with 5 bases of the junction left unmatched. The CDR3 has 15 residues. The CDR3 nucleotides read TGTGCCAGCAGCGTAGTAGGCGGGAGGAGAGAGACCCAGTACTTC. The encoded protein is CASSVVGGRRETQYF.

The V call is TRBV19, the J call TRBJ2-1, with 7 positions matching TRBD2. V trimming: 1 base; J trimming: 2 bases; junction bases outside the gene matches: 5. Per the germline V gene, CDR1 is LNHDA and CDR2 is SQIVND (reference sequence). This CDR3 comprises 16 residues. The CDR3 DNA is TGTGCCAGTAGTATAGCGGCGGGGGTGCCCTACAATGAGCAGTTCTTC. Translated, it gives CASSIAAGVPYNEQFF.

CDR3 nucleotide sequence: TGTGCCAGCACCCCGAGGGGGGGGAATCAGCCCCAGCATTTT. It yields the protein CASTPRGGNQPQHF. The chain carries TRBV27 and TRBJ1-5; the D gene is possibly TRBD1 (6 bases). The CDR3 spans 14 residues. The V gene's germline CDR1 is MNHEY and CDR2 SMNVEV (reference sequence). V lost 7 bases and J lost 4, with 14 bases in between.

The V and J genes are TRBV27 and TRBJ2-6; D is undetermined. This CDR3 comprises 17 residues. Germline assignment: CDR1 MNHEY and CDR2 SMNVEV (reference sequence). Trimming left V 0 bases short and J 0 bases short, with 9 bases between. The CDR3 loop reads CASSLSQVVSGANVLTF. The CDR3 DNA reads TGTGCCAGCAGTTTATCCCAGGTCGTCTCTGGGGCCAACGTCCTGACTTTC.

CDR3 amino acids: CAWSVRYNEQFF. CDR3 coding DNA: TGTGCCTGGAGTGTGAGGTACAATGAGCAGTTCTTC. This sequence joins TRBV30 and TRBJ2-1; no definite D call. Germline V gene sequence: CDR1 GTSNPN, CDR2 SVGIG (reference sequence). CDR3 length: 12 residues. Deletions cut 0 bases from V and 4 bases from J, with 4 bases between.

The rearrangement joins TRBV18 to TRBJ2-5, with TRBD1 matching 9 bases. Germline V CDR1 and CDR2: KGHSH, LQKENI. There are 15 residues in the CDR3. After removal of 1 base from V and 4 bases from J, the junction contained 4 bases not matched to a gene. CDR3 loop: CASSPLGQGRETQYF. CDR3 coding DNA: TGTGCCAGCTCACCACTGGGACAGGGAAGAGAGACCCAGTACTTC.

The chain couples TRBV30 to TRBJ1-1; D perhaps matches TRBD1 (6 bases). V lost 4 bases and J lost 0, with 12 bases in between. There are 14 residues in the CDR3. The germline V gene encodes CDR1 GTSNPN and CDR2 SVGIG (reference sequence). The CDR3 protein is CAWTLRTVNTEAFF. CDR3 coding DNA: TGTGCCTGGACCCTACGGACAGTGAACACTGAAGCTTTCTTT.

This clone was counted only a few times. The chain has TRBV5-4 and TRBJ2-7; tentative D call: TRBD2 (5 bases). V was trimmed by 5 bases and J by 4 bases, leaving 16 bases between them. Germline lookup yields CDR1 SGHNT and CDR2 YYREEE (reference sequence). The CDR3 is 14 residues long. CDR3 sequence: CASREDAWAYEQYF. CDR3 nucleotide sequence: TGTGCCAGCAGGGAGGACGCCTGGGCATACGAGCAGTACTTC.

This chain connects TRBV28 to TRBJ2-5; 7 bases line up with TRBD2. V shed 5 bases, J shed 4 bases, and the junction held 13 bases outside the gene matches. CDR1 and CDR2 from the germline V gene are MDHEN and SYDVKM. This CDR3 is built from 16 residues. This chain's CDR3 is CASSPVGRGVSETQYF. As DNA, the CDR3 is TGTGCCAGCAGTCCGGTCGGCCGGGGGGTATCAGAGACCCAGTACTTC.

This rearrangement joins TRBV4-3 to TRBJ2-5; the D is unclear. The CDR3 covers 13 residues. Germline V gives CDR1 LGHNA, CDR2 YSLEER. Trimming took off 0 bases at V and 1 base at J, with 3 bases between the two ends. The CDR3 nucleotides are TGCGCCAGCAGCCAAGACAGCCAAGAGACCCAGTACTTC. Translated, it gives CASSQDSQETQYF.

The chain couples TRBV6-1 to TRBJ1-2; tentatively, D is TRBD1 (5 bases). The CDR3 totals 15 residues. Germline assignment: CDR1 MNHNS and CDR2 SASEGT. V was trimmed by 3 bases and J by 3 bases, leaving 14 bases between them. In nucleotides, the CDR3 is TGTGCCAGCAGTGATAGGGCCAGGGACTACTATGGCTACACCTTC. Encoded protein: CASSDRARDYYGYTF.

For the CDR3, the DNA is TGTGCCAGCACCCTACAGGGGGGCTCCTATAATTCACCCCTCCACTTT. This codes for CASTLQGGSYNSPLHF. The V gene is TRBV28, the J gene TRBJ1-6; 8 nucleotides align to TRBD1. The CDR3 is 16 residues long. Trimming took 7 bases from V and 0 from J; bases not matched to a gene: 5. Per germline, CDR1 MDHEN and CDR2 SYDVKM.

The V and J genes are TRBV7-9 and TRBJ1-5; D might be TRBD1 (5 bases). Germline V gives CDR1 SEHNR, CDR2 FQNEAQ (reference sequence). V was trimmed by 3 bases and J by 5 bases, leaving 11 bases between them. The CDR3 is made up of 14 amino acids. The CDR3 DNA sequence: TGTGCCAGCAGCTTCGAGGGGTGGGATCAGCCCCAGCATTTT. Translation gives CASSFEGWDQPQHF. The variable domain in full, completed from reference TRBV7-9 and TRBJ1-5, reads DTGVSQNPRHKITKRGQNVTFRCDPISEHNRLYWYRQTLGQGPEFLTYFQNEAQLEKSRLLSDRFSAERPKGSFSTLEIQRTEQGDSAMYLCASSFEGWDQPQHFGDGTRLSIL.

The J gene is TRBJ1-6, the V gene TRBV7-2; 7 bases align to TRBD1. CDR3 size: 15 residues. Germline loops: CDR1 SGHTA, CDR2 FQGNSA. J was trimmed by 6 bases and V by 5 bases; bases with no gene match: 7. CDR3 sequence (DNA): TGTGCCAGCAGCCCCGACAGGGTCGCTAATTCACCCCTCCACTTT. As protein: CASSPDRVANSPLHF.

This clone was counted between two and nine times. The chain employs TRBV14 and TRBJ2-2, with D perhaps TRBD1 or TRBD2 (5 bases each). V was pared by 5 bases and J by 5 bases, with 12 bases between. Germline-derived CDR1 and CDR2 are SGHDN and FVKESK. The CDR3 contains 14 residues. The CDR3 here is CASSVTRETGELFF. For the CDR3, the DNA is TGTGCCAGCAGCGTAACCAGGGAGACCGGGGAGCTGTTTTTT.

The chain is built from TRBV6-6 and TRBJ2-7; D possibly matches TRBD1 or TRBD2 (5 bases each). CDR1 and CDR2 (germline): MNHNY, SVGAGI (reference sequence). The CDR3 extends over 14 amino acids. V lost 6 bases and J lost 0, with 12 bases in between. The CDR3 nucleotides are TGTGCCAGCAGCCGGGACGGCTACTCCTACGAGCAGTACTTC. Its protein product is CASSRDGYSYEQYF.

The chain carries TRBV6-5 and TRBJ2-7, with D perhaps TRBD1 (6 bases). Trimming left V 2 bases short and J 1 base short, with 9 bases between. Looked up from germline, CDR1 is MNHEY and CDR2 is SVGAGI. This CDR3 is built from 14 residues. The CDR3 DNA is TGTGCCAGCAGTTACCGGGACACTTCCTACGAGCAGTACTTC. As protein: CASSYRDTSYEQYF.

As regards this clone: At one end the junction does not follow the germline gene, possibly because of a read error. V is TRBV9 and J is TRBJ2-7; D is unclear. This CDR3 is 15 amino acids long. CDR1 and CDR2 (germline): SGDLS, YYNGEE. The CDR3 reads CASSVVPAASYEQYF. The CDR3 DNA follows: TGTGCCAGCAGCGTAGTTCCAGCCGCCTCCTACGAACAGTACTTC.

The chain links TRBV19 to TRBJ1-1, with TRBD1 matching over 8 bases. The V segment lost 5 bases and the J segment 6 bases; nucleotides outside the gene matches: 8. CDR3 length equals 14 residues. The germline gives CDR1 LNHDA, CDR2 SQIVND (reference sequence). CDR3 sequence (DNA): TGTGCCAGTAGTTCAGGGGGCCCACTACCTGAAGCTTTCTTT. It is translated as CASSSGGPLPEAFF.

The V call is TRBV11-2, the J call TRBJ1-4; the D gene is possibly TRBD1 (5 bases). Trimming removed 10 bases from V and 4 bases from J, with 19 bases in between. The germline CDR1 and CDR2 sequences are SGHAT and FQNNGV. The CDR3 totals 15 residues. CDR3: CANPPEGRSNEKLFF. The CDR3 DNA follows: TGTGCCAACCCGCCGGAGGGACGAAGTAATGAAAAACTGTTTTTT. Using reference TRBV11-2 and TRBJ1-4 for the parts outside the CDR3, the full variable domain is EAGVAQSPRYKIIEKRQSVAFWCNPISGHATLYWYQQILGQGPKLLIQFQNNGVVDDSQLPKDRFSAERLKGVDSTLKIQPAKLEDSAVYLCANPPEGRSNEKLFFGSGTQLSVL.

This sequence joins TRBV13 and TRBJ2-5; the D is unclear. Trimming shortened V by 1 base and J by 2 bases, and 14 bases separated the two germline ends. The CDR3 loop spans 16 amino acids. Germline V lookup: CDR1 PRHDT, CDR2 FYEKMQ (reference sequence). CDR3 loop: CASSLAGLSFQETQYF. Written as DNA, the CDR3 is TGTGCCAGCAGCTTAGCCGGTCTGTCATTTCAAGAGACCCAGTACTTC.

Notes on this clone: This sample includes further DNA sequences coding for the same CDR3. The chain links TRBV5-1 to TRBJ2-3; D is possibly TRBD2 (5 bases). CDR3 size: 14 residues. CDR1 is SGHRS, CDR2 YFSETQ, per germline. The V gene lost 0 bases and the J gene lost 3 bases, with 8 bases spanning the gap. The CDR3 DNA follows: TGCGCCAGCAGCTTGGAGAGGGAGACAGATACGCAGTATTTT. This sequence encodes CASSLERETDTQYF. The full variable domain, rest sourced from reference TRBV5-1 and TRBJ2-3, is KAGVTQTPRYLIKTRGQQVTLSCSPISGHRSVSWYQQTPGQGLQFLFEYFSETQRNKGNFPGRFSGRQFSNSRSEMNVSTLELGDSALYLCASSLERETDTQYFGPGTRLTVL.